This T cell receptor beta chain was captured by sequencing in a study of T cell responses to AZD1222 COVID-19 vaccine. Points from the study as a whole: White British ancestry dominated among donors, who included more females, and clonal diversity was possibly underestimated.

Comment on this clone: The antigen is undetermined.

Germline V gene lookup returns CDR1 LGHNA and CDR2 YSLEER. V was clipped by 0 bases and J by 3 bases, with 12 bases between them. The CDR3 length is 15 residues. Produced via immunoSEQ multiplex PCR; TCRdb's table is partial and in-frame only. The sample yields tens of thousands of clones, around nine tenths seen once. The chain carries TRBV4-3 and TRBJ2-7, with D possibly being TRBD2 (5 bases). The TCR was taken from an adult who received the AZD1222 COVID-19 vaccine. Sample: peripheral blood, taken 28 days after the second AZD1222 dose. CDR3 in DNA: TGCGCCAGCAGCCAAGATACGGGAAAGTACTACGAGCAGTACTTC. Residues: CASSQDTGKYYEQYF.